The entry below describes one T cell receptor beta chain. Its specificity is unknown. This sample is part of a study of CD8 T cells in Susac syndrome. Study conclusions and caveats: It was acknowledged in the study that the number of individuals who were included in its TCR sequencing and HLA analysis was relatively small.

V was clipped by 0 bases and J by 3 bases; unmatched bases: 5. Germline values: CDR1 SGDLS, CDR2 YYNGEE. The CDR3 extends over 16 amino acids. Blood CD8+ and CD4+ T cells underwent high-throughput TCR beta sequencing. An input of about 0.5 to 1 ug of RNA was subjected to reverse transcription using random hexamers. MiXCR, applied by TCRdb to the immunoSEQ multiplex PCR reads, yields one record per CDR3 protein. This sample has approximately 230,000 distinct CDR3 sequences, with roughly 95% found just once. This receptor was identified in a human donor with multiple sclerosis. The rearrangement joins TRBV9 to TRBJ1-3; TRBD1 aligns across 8 bases. The sequenced sample was CD4+ T cells from PBMCs. In DNA form, the CDR3 reads TGTGCCAGCAGCGTAGTGGGGACAGGAGATGGAAACACCATATATTTT. It is translated as CASSVVGTGDGNTIYF.